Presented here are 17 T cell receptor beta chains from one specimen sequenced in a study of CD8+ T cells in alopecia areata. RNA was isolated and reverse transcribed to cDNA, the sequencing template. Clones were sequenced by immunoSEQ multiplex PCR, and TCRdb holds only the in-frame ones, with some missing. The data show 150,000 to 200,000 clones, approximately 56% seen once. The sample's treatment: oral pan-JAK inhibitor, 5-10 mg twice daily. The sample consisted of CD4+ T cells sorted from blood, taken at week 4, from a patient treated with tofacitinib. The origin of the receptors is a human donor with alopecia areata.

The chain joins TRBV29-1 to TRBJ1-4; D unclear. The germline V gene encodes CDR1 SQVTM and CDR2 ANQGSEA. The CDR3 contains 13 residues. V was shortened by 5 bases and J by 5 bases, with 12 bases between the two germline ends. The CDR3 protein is CSVLYRGNEKLFF. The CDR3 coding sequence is TGCAGCGTTCTTTATCGGGGAAATGAAAAACTGTTTTTT.

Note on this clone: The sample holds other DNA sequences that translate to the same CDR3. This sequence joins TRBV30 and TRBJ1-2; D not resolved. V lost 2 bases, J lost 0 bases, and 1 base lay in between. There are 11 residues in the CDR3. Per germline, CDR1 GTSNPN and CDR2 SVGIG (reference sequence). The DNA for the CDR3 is TGTGCCTGGAGTTCTAACTATGGCTACACCTTC. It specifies CAWSSNYGYTF.

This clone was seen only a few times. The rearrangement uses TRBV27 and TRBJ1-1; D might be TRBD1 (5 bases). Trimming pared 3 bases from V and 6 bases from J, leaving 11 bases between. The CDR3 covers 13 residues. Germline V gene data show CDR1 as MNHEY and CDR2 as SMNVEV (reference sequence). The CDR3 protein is CASSFGGSAEAFF. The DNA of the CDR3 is TGTGCCAGCAGTTTTGGGGGGTCCGCTGAAGCTTTCTTT.

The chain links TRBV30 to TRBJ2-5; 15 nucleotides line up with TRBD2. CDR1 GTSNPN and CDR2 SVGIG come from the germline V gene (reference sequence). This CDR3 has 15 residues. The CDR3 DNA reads TGTGCTTCTCGGACTAGCGGGGGGGCCCGAGAGACCCAGTACTTC. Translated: CASRTSGGARETQYF.

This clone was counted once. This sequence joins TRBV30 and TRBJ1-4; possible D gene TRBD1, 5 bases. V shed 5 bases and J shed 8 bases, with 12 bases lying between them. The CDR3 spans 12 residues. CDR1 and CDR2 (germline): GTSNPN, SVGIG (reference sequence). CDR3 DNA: TGTGCCTGGTCGATATGGGGGGAAAAACTGTTTTTT. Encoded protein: CAWSIWGEKLFF.

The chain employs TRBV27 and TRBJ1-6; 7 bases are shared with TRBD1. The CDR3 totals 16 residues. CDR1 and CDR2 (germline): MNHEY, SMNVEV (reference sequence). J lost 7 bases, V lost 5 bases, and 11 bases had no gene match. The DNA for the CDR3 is TGTGCCAGCAGTCCAATTCTCCCGGGACAGAATTCACCCCTCCACTTT. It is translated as CASSPILPGQNSPLHF.

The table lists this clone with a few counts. The CDR3 sequence is CASRGQVEGETQYF. In DNA form, the CDR3 reads TGTGCCAGCAGGGGACAAGTCGAGGGGGAGACCCAGTACTTC. The chain employs TRBV25-1 and TRBJ2-5, with a weak D call TRBD1 (6 bases). V was trimmed by 6 bases and J by 5 bases, leaving 16 bases between them. CDR3 length: 14 amino acids. Per the germline V gene, CDR1 is MGHDK and CDR2 is SYGVNS.

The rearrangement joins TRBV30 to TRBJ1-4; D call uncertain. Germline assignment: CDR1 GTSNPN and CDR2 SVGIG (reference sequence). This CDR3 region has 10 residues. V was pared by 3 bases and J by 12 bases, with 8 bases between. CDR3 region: CAWSDYELFF. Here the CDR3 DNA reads TGTGCCTGGAGCGATTACGAACTGTTTTTT.

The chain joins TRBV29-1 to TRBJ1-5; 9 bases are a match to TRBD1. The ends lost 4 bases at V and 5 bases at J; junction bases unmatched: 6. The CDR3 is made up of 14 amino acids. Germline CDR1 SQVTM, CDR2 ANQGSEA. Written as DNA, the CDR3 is TGCAGCGTTGCGACAGGGGGGTGGTATCAGCCCCAGCATTTT. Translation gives CSVATGGWYQPQHF.

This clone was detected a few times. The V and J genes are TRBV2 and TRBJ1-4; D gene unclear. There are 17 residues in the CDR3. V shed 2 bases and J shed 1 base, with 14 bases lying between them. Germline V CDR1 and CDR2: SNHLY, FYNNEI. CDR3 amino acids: CASSERRARITNEKLFF. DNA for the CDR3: TGTGCCAGCAGTGAAAGGAGAGCAAGGATAACTAATGAAAAACTGTTTTTT.

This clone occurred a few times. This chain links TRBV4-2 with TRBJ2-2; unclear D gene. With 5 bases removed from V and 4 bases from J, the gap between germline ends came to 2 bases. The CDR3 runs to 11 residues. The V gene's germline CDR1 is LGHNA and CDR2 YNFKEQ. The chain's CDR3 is CASSSTGELFF. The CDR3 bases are TGTGCCAGCAGCTCCACCGGGGAGCTGTTTTTT.

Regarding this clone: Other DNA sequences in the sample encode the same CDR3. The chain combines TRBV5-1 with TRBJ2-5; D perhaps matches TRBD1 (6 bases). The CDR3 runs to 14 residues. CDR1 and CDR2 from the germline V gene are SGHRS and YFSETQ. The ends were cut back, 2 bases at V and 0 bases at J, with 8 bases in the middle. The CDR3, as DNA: TGCGCCAGCAGCTTAGGACAGCACCAAGAGACCCAGTACTTC. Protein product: CASSLGQHQETQYF. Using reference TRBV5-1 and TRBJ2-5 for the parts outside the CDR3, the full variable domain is KAGVTQTPRYLIKTRGQQVTLSCSPISGHRSVSWYQQTPGQGLQFLFEYFSETQRNKGNFPGRFSGRQFSNSRSEMNVSTLELGDSALYLCASSLGQHQETQYFGPGTRLLVL.

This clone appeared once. The CDR3 nucleotides are TGTGCCAGCAGCTTGGCCAGGCCCGCCCCCGGTACGCAGTATTTT. It encodes CASSLARPAPGTQYF. The chain links TRBV5-4 to TRBJ2-3; D is unresolved. Germline lookup yields CDR1 SGHNT and CDR2 YYREEE (reference sequence). The CDR3 sequence is 15 residues long. Trimming took 0 bases from V and 8 from J, leaving 16 bases between them.

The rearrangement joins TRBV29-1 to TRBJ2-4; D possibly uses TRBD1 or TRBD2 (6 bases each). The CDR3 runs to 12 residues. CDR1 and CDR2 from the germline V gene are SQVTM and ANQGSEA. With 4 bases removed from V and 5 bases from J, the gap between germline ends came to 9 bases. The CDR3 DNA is TGCAGCGTTGTGGAGGGGGAAAACATTCAGTACTTC. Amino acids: CSVVEGENIQYF.

CDR3 nucleotide sequence: TGCAGCGTTGTACCGGGACAGGGTTGGACTGAAGCTTTCTTT. Protein: CSVVPGQGWTEAFF. The chain carries TRBV29-1 and TRBJ1-1, with 9 positions matching TRBD1. V was clipped by 4 bases and J by 5 bases; unmatched bases: 8. From germline, CDR1 is SQVTM and CDR2 ANQGSEA. The length of the CDR3 is 14 residues. Full variable domain (outside the CDR3, taken from reference TRBV29-1 and TRBJ1-1): SAVISQKPSRDICQRGTSLTIQCQVDSQVTMMFWYRQQPGQSLTLIATANQGSEATYESGFVIDKFPISRPNLTFSTLTVSNMSPEDSSIYLCSVVPGQGWTEAFFGQGTRLTVV.

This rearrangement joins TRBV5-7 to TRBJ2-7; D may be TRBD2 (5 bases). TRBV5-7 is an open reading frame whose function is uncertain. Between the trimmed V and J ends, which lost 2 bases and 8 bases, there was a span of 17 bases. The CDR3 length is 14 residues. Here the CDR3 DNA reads TGTGCCAGCAGCTTCAGGTCAGACGGGGTTAAGCAGTACTTC. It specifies CASSFRSDGVKQYF.

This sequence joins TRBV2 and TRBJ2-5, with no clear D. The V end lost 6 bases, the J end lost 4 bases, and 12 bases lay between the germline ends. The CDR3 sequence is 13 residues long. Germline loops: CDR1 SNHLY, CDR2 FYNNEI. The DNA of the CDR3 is TGTGCCAGCAGGCGACGGGTAGGAGAGACCCAGTACTTC. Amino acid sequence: CASRRRVGETQYF.